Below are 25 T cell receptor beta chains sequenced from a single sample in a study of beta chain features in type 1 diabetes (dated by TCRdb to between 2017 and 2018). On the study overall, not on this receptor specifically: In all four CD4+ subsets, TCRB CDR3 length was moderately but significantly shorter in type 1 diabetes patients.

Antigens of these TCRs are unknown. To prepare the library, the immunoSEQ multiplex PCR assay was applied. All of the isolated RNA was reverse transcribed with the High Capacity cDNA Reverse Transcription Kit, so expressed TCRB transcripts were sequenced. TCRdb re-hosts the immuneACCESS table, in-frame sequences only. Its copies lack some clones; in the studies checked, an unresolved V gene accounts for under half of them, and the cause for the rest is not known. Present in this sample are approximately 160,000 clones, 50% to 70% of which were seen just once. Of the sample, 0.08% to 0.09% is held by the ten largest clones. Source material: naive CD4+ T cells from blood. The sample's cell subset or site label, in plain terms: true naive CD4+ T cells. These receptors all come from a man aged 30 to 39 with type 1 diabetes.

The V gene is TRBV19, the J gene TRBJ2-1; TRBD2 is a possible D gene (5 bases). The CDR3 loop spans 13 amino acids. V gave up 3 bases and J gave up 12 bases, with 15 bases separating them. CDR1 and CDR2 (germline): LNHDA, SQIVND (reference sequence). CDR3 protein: CASSIREGSRQFF. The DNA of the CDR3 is TGTGCCAGTAGTATCCGTGAGGGATCGCGGCAGTTCTTC.

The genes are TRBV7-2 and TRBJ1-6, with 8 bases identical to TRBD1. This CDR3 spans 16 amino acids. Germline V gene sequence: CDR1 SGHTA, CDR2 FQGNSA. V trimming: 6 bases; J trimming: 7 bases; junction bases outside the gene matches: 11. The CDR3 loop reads CASSPPGGEGNSPLHF. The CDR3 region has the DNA TGTGCCAGCAGTCCCCCAGGGGGCGAGGGGAATTCACCCCTCCACTTT.

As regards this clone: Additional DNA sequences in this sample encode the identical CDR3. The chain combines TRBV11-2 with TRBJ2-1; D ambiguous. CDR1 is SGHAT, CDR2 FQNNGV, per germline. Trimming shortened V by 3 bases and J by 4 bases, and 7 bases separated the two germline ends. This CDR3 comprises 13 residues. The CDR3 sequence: CASSLAAYNEQFF. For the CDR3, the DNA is TGTGCCAGCAGCTTGGCAGCATACAATGAGCAGTTCTTC.

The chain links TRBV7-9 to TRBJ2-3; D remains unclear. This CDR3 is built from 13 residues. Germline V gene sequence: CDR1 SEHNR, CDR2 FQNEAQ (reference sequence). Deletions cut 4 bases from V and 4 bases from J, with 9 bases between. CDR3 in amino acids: CASSWKESDTQYF. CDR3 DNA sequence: TGTGCCAGCAGCTGGAAGGAATCAGATACGCAGTATTTT.

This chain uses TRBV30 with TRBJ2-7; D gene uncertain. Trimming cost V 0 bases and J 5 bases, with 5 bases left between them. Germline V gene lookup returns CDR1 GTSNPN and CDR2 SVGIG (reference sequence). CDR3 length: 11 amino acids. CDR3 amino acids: CAWSVRHEQYF. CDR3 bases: TGTGCCTGGAGTGTACGCCACGAGCAGTACTTC.

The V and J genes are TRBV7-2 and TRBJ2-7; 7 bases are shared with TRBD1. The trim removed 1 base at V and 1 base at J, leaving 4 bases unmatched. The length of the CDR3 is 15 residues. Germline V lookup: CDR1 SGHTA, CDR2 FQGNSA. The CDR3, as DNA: TGTGCCAGCAGCTTAGGGGACAGCGGATCCTACGAGCAGTACTTC. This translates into CASSLGDSGSYEQYF. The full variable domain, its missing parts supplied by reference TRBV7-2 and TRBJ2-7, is GAGVSQSPSNKVTEKGKDVELRCDPISGHTALYWYRQSLGQGLEFLIYFQGNSAPDKSGLPSDRFSAERTGGSVSTLTIQRTQQEDSAVYLCASSLGDSGSYEQYFGPGTRLTVT.

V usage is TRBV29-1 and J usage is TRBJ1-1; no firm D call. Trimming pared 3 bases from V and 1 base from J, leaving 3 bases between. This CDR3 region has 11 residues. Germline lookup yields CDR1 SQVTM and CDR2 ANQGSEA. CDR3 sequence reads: CSVDSNTEAFF. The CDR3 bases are TGCAGCGTTGACTCGAACACTGAAGCTTTCTTT.

CDR3 region: CASSLATRQVETQYF. The CDR3 DNA reads TGTGCCAGCAGCTTGGCCACCCGTCAGGTAGAGACCCAGTACTTC. This rearrangement joins TRBV7-9 to TRBJ2-5; no definite D call. There are 15 residues in the CDR3. V was cut by 3 bases and J by 4 bases, with 15 bases left in between. Looked up from germline, CDR1 is SEHNR and CDR2 is FQNEAQ (reference sequence).

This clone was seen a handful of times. This CDR3 reads CASSRQGVGNEQFF. CDR3 bases: TGTGCCAGCAGCCGACAGGGGGTAGGCAATGAGCAGTTCTTC. This chain joins TRBV2 and TRBJ2-1; 9 bases are shared with TRBD1. The CDR3 contains 14 residues. V trimming: 6 bases; J trimming: 6 bases; junction bases outside the gene matches: 6. Looked up from germline, CDR1 is SNHLY and CDR2 is FYNNEI.

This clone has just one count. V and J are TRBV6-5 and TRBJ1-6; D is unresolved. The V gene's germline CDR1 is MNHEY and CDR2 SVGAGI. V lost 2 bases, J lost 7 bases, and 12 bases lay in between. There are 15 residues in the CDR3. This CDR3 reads CASSYEGQLNSPLHF. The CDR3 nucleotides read TGTGCCAGCAGTTACGAAGGCCAATTAAATTCACCCCTCCACTTT.

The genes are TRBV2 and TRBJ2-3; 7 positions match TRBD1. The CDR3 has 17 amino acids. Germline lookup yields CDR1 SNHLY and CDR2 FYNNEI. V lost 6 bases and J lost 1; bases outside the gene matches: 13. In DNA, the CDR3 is TGTGCCAGCAGGGGAAGGGACAGAACCTTGGGCACAGATACGCAGTATTTT. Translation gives CASRGRDRTLGTDTQYF. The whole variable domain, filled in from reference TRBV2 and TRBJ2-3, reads EPEVTQTPSHQVTQMGQEVILRCVPISNHLYFYWYRQILGQKVEFLVSFYNNEISEKSEIFDDQFSVERPDGSNFTLKIRSTKLEDSAMYFCASRGRDRTLGTDTQYFGPGTRLTVL.

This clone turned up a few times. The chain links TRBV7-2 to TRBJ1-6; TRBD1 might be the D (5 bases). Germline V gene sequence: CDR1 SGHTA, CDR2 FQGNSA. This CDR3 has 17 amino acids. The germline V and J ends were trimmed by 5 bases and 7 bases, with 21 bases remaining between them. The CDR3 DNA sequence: TGTGCCAGCAGCCCTAGACAGACGTATAACAGCAATTCACCCCTCCACTTT. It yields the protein CASSPRQTYNSNSPLHF. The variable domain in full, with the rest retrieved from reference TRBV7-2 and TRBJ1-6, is GAGVSQSPSNKVTEKGKDVELRCDPISGHTALYWYRQSLGQGLEFLIYFQGNSAPDKSGLPSDRFSAERTGGSVSTLTIQRTQQEDSAVYLCASSPRQTYNSNSPLHFGNGTRLTVT.

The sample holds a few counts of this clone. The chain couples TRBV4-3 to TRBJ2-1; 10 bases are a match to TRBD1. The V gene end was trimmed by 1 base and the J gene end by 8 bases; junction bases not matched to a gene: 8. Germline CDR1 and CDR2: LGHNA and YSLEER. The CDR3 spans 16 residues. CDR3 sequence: CASSQGGTGDVHEQFF. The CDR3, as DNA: TGCGCCAGCAGCCAAGGTGGGACAGGGGATGTCCATGAGCAGTTCTTC.

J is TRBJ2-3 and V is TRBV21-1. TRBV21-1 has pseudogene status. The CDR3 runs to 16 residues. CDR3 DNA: TGTGCCAGCAGCAAAGAGGGCAGTCGAGACACAGATACGCAGTATTTT. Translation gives CASSKEGSRDTDTQYF.

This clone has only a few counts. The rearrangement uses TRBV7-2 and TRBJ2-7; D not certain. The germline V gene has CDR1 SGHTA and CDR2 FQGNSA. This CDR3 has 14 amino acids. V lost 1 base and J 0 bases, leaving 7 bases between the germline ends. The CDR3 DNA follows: TGTGCCAGCAGCTTAGAGTACAGCTCCTACGAGCAGTACTTC. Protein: CASSLEYSSYEQYF.

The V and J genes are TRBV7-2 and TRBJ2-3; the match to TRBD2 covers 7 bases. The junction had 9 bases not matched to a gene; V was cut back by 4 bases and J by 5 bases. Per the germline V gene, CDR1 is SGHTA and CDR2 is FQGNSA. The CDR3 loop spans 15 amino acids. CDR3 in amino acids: CASSSPQRGGDTQYF. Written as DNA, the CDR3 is TGTGCCAGCAGCTCTCCCCAGCGGGGAGGAGATACGCAGTATTTT.

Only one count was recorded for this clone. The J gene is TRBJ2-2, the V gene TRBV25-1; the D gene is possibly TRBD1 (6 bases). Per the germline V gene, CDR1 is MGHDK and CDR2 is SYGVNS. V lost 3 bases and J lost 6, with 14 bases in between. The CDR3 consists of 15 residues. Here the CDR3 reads CASSDEQGYPGELFF. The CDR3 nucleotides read TGTGCCAGCAGTGACGAGCAGGGGTATCCCGGGGAGCTGTTTTTT.

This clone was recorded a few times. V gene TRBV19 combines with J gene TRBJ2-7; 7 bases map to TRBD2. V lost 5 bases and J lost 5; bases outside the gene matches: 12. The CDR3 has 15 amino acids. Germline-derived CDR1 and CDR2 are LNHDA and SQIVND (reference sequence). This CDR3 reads CASSLSSGRRDEQYF. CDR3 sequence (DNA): TGTGCCAGTAGTCTCTCCTCCGGGAGGAGGGACGAGCAGTACTTC.

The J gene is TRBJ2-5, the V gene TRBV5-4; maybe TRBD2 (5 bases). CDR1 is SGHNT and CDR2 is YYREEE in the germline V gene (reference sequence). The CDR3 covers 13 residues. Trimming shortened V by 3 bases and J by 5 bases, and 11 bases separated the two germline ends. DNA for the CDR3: TGTGCCAGCAGCTCTCACAGAGGGGAGACCCAGTACTTC. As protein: CASSSHRGETQYF.

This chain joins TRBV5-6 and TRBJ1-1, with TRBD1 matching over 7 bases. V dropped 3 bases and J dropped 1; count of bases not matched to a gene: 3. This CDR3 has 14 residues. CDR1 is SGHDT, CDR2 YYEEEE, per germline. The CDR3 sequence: CASSWDRANTEAFF. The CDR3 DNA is TGTGCCAGCAGCTGGGACAGAGCGAACACTGAAGCTTTCTTT.

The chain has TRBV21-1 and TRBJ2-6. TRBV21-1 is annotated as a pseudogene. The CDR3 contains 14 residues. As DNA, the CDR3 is TGTGCCAGCAGCAATTCCTCTGGGGCCAACGTCCTGACTTTC. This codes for CASSNSSGANVLTF.

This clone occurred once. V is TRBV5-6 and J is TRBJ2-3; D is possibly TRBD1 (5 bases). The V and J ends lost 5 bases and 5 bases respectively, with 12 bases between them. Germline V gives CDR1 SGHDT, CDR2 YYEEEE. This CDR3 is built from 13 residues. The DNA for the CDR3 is TGTGCCAGCAGTTTTGTAGGGGAAGATACGCAGTATTTT. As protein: CASSFVGEDTQYF.

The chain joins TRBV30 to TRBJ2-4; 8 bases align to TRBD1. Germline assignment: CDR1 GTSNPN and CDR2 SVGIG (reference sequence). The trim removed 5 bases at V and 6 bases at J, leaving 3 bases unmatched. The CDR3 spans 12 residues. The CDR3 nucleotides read TGTGCCTGGGGTGACAGGGGAAACATTCAGTACTTC. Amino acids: CAWGDRGNIQYF.

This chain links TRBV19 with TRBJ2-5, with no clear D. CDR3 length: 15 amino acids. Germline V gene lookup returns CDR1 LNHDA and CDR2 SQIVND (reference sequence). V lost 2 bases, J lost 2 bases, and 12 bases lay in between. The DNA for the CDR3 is TGTGCCAGTAGTATAACTGGACCGAATCAAGAGACCCAGTACTTC. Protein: CASSITGPNQETQYF.

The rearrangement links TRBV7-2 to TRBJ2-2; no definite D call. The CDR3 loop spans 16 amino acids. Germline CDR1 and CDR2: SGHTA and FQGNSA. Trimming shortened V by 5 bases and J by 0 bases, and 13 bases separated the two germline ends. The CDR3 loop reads CASSPNNIANTGELFF. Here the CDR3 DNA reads TGTGCCAGCAGCCCGAACAACATCGCGAACACCGGGGAGCTGTTTTTT.